This entry lists 13 T cell receptor beta chains sequenced from one sample in a study of graft-versus-host responses after intestinal transplantation. Sequencing was performed with immunoSEQ multiplex PCR; in TCRdb, only in-frame clones are kept and a portion is missing. The sample lists approximately 85,000 clones; around 93% were seen once. No antigen has been assigned to these receptors. The sequenced sample was unstimulated CD8+ T cells sorted from spleen or lymph node cells, obtained before transplant. The receptor source for this set is a human donor who was the organ donor for an intestinal transplant.

This clone was detected a few times. The chain has TRBV6-1 and TRBJ2-5; the D gene could be TRBD1 or TRBD2 (5 bases each). Trimming removed 2 bases from V and 4 bases from J, with 14 bases in between. Per germline, CDR1 MNHNS and CDR2 SASEGT. This CDR3 spans 15 amino acids. The CDR3 sequence: CASSENWGSGETQYF. CDR3 bases: TGTGCCAGCAGTGAAAATTGGGGGAGCGGAGAGACCCAGTACTTC.

V gene TRBV6-5 combines with J gene TRBJ1-5; maybe TRBD1 (6 bases). Per the germline V gene, CDR1 is MNHEY and CDR2 is SVGAGI. Trimming took off 5 bases at V and 6 bases at J, with 11 bases between the two ends. The length of the CDR3 is 13 residues. CDR3 sequence (DNA): TGTGCCAGCAGTAACTTCAGGGGTCAGCCCCAGCATTTT. Its translation: CASSNFRGQPQHF.

This clone was seen just once. The chain links TRBV2 to TRBJ1-1; D possibly corresponds to TRBD1 (5 bases). V dropped 4 bases and J dropped 6 bases, with 36 bases sitting between them. The V gene's germline CDR1 is SNHLY and CDR2 FYNNEI. The CDR3 runs 21 residues. CDR3 nucleotide sequence: TGTGCCAGCAGTGGTTGGTCCCCCCGCCGGGGCAGGGCCACTGCGGGCGCTGAAGCTTTCTTT. It translates to CASSGWSPRRGRATAGAEAFF.

Comment on this clone: Its ends do not fully match the called genes, so a read error is possible. The chain combines TRBV11-2 with TRBJ2-4; no reliable D call. Per germline, CDR1 SGHAT and CDR2 FQNNGV. This CDR3 comprises 12 residues. The CDR3 DNA is TGTGCCAGCAGCTTAGGGTCAGGCTTTCAGCATTTC. Protein: CASSLGSGFQHF.

The chain couples TRBV10-2 to TRBJ2-1; 8 bases map to TRBD2. The germline V gene encodes CDR1 WSHSY and CDR2 SAAADI. Germline trimming cut 9 bases from V and 5 bases from J; bases unmatched to any gene: 3. This CDR3 is built from 12 residues. DNA for the CDR3: TGCGCCAGAGCGGGGGAGGACAATGAGCAGTTCTTC. It specifies CARAGEDNEQFF.

The chain couples TRBV30 to TRBJ2-1, with TRBD2 matching 8 bases. The CDR3 spans 16 residues. With V trimmed by 0 bases and J by 6 bases, 10 bases remained unmatched. Germline assignment: CDR1 GTSNPN and CDR2 SVGIG (reference sequence). Written as DNA, the CDR3 is TGTGCCTGGAGTGTACTTGAACTAGCGGTCCTCAATGAGCAGTTCTTC. This codes for CAWSVLELAVLNEQFF.

This clone was seen just once. V usage is TRBV11-3 and J usage is TRBJ2-4; the D gene is possibly TRBD2 (7 bases). The germline gives CDR1 SGHNT, CDR2 YENEEA. V was clipped by 5 bases and J by 4 bases, with 24 bases between them. There are 18 residues in the CDR3. The CDR3 region has the DNA TGTGCCAGCAGCCCCAGGTGGGGCGGGGGCGAGGGGAAAAACATTCAGTACTTC. Translating it yields CASSPRWGGGEGKNIQYF.

This chain connects TRBV5-6 to TRBJ2-7; 7 nucleotides match TRBD2. Germline V CDR1 and CDR2: SGHDT, YYEEEE. The CDR3 has 14 residues. The junction had 4 bases not matched to a gene; V was cut back by 0 bases and J by 4 bases. CDR3 nucleotide sequence: TGTGCCAGCAGCTTGGGGACTAGGGGTTACGAGCAGTACTTC. Its protein is CASSLGTRGYEQYF.

This clone was seen a handful of times. The chain combines TRBV5-1 with TRBJ2-2; D remains unclear. The germline CDR1 and CDR2 sequences are SGHRS and YFSETQ. V gave up 4 bases and J gave up 1 base, with 14 bases separating them. The CDR3 length is 16 residues. The CDR3 DNA follows: TGCGCCAGCAGCCCGCGCGAGGTGGGGAACACCGGGGAGCTGTTTTTT. Encoded protein: CASSPREVGNTGELFF.

V is TRBV4-1 and J is TRBJ1-1; 9 nucleotides line up with TRBD1. Trimming cost V 4 bases and J 8 bases; bases outside gene matches: 8. The CDR3 length is 14 residues. The germline CDR1 and CDR2 sequences are MGHRA and YSYEKL. CDR3 bases: TGCGCCAGCAGCCCCTTCCCCGGACAGGGGGAAGCTTTCTTT. Translated: CASSPFPGQGEAFF.

The chain is built from TRBV7-9 and TRBJ1-1, with D possibly being TRBD1 (6 bases). Trimming took off 5 bases at V and 5 bases at J, with 9 bases between the two ends. The V gene's germline CDR1 is SEHNR and CDR2 FQNEAQ (reference sequence). The CDR3 is 12 amino acids. The CDR3 region has the DNA TGTGCCAGCAGCCAACAGGGTACTGAAGCTTTCTTT. It encodes CASSQQGTEAFF.

The J gene is TRBJ2-5, the V gene TRBV5-1; D remains ambiguous. The CDR3 totals 14 residues. V was shortened by 0 bases and J by 2 bases, with 8 bases between the two germline ends. Germline V CDR1 and CDR2: SGHRS, YFSETQ. The CDR3 is CASSLAGRQETQYF. The DNA of the CDR3 is TGCGCCAGCAGCTTGGCCGGGCGGCAAGAGACCCAGTACTTC. The full variable domain, completed using reference TRBV5-1 and TRBJ2-5, is KAGVTQTPRYLIKTRGQQVTLSCSPISGHRSVSWYQQTPGQGLQFLFEYFSETQRNKGNFPGRFSGRQFSNSRSEMNVSTLELGDSALYLCASSLAGRQETQYFGPGTRLLVL.

This chain links TRBV11-2 with TRBJ2-1; 8 bases line up with TRBD2. The CDR3 spans 18 residues. Unmatched junction bases numbered 13, after V lost 0 bases and J lost 6 bases. Per the germline V gene, CDR1 is SGHAT and CDR2 is FQNNGV. This chain's CDR3 is CASSLDTPASGLGNEQFF. As DNA, the CDR3 is TGTGCCAGCAGCTTAGATACTCCGGCTAGCGGGTTAGGCAATGAGCAGTTCTTC.